This record covers a single T cell receptor beta chain. As yet, its antigen is unknown. A process of 5'RACE template switching, which added a universal primer site and UMIs, was used to make TCR cDNA. Each CDR3 protein gets one entry after TCRdb re-called the 5' RACE reads with MiXCR. The sample has approximately 300,000 distinct CDR3 sequences; about 6.9% are singletons. This sample stems from a study of T cells after yellow fever vaccination. Study in general: SMART-Seq v4 Ultra Low Input handled preparation of low-cell-number fractions.

Study-wide points: A small share of clonotypes appeared in both CD4 and CD8 compartments. FACS-sorted repertoires might harbor abundant contaminating clonotypes from the bulk population.

Trimming shortened V by 2 bases and J by 8 bases, and 9 bases separated the two germline ends. The length of the CDR3 is 12 residues. The germline V gene has CDR1 KGHSH and CDR2 LQKENI. The receptor was isolated from a man in his late teens or twenties who received the YFV17D yellow fever vaccine. The source was PBMCs, collected about 49 days after the first yellow fever vaccination. V gene TRBV18 combines with J gene TRBJ1-1; no clear D gene. In nucleotides, the CDR3 is TGTGCCAGCTCACCAGGGAAACGAGAAGCTTTCTTT. It is translated as CASSPGKREAFF.